These T cell receptor beta chains were read from a single sample in a study of T cell repertoires in cytomegalovirus infection. Each CDR3 protein is one row after TCRdb ran MiXCR on the reads. The sample includes about 530,000 distinct CDR3 sequences, roughly 29% of them seen just once. The sample comprised PBMCs. All receptors derive from a human donor in good health (CMV status not recorded). Some clones in this sample may be carry-over from other donors' samples. Both conserved end residues are part of each CDR3. A D gene is named only where the DNA matches it firmly. Clone size is not always given. Where it is, it says once, few, many or a class for expanded clones.

-	TRBV5-1	-	TRBJ1-2	CASSLDSLNYGYTF	TGCGCCAGCAGCTTGGACAGTCTTAACTATGGCTACACCTTC
-	TRBV7-9	few	TRBJ2-2	CASSLALATGELFF	TGTGCCAGCAGCTTAGCCCTAGCGACCGGGGAGCTGTTTTTT
TRBD1	TRBV6-2/TRBV6-3	few	TRBJ2-3	CASRPPGQNTDTQYF	TGTGCCAGCAGACCTCCGGGACAGAACACAGATACGCAGTATTTT
TRBD1	TRBV29-1	-	TRBJ1-3	CSVAMTGGTSGNTIYF	TGCAGCGTTGCGATGACAGGGGGGACCTCTGGAAACACCATATATTTT
TRBD1	TRBV6-1	-	TRBJ2-4	CASSDGQGLAKNIQYF	TGTGCCAGCAGTGATGGACAGGGCTTAGCCAAAAACATTCAGTACTTC
TRBD1	TRBV6-1	many	TRBJ1-5	CASRPQGQGGQPQHF	TGTGCCAGCAGACCTCAGGGACAGGGTGGACAGCCCCAGCATTTT
-	TRBV7-6	-	TRBJ2-6	CASSLRDGTRYGANVLTF	TGTGCCAGCAGCTTAAGGGACGGCACGCGATATGGGGCCAACGTCCTGACTTTC
-	TRBV12-3/TRBV12-4	-	TRBJ2-1	CASSLRPNYSYNEQFF	TGTGCCAGCAGTCTCCGACCGAACTACTCCTACAATGAGCAGTTCTTC
TRBD1	TRBV5-1	-	TRBJ1-1	CASSLTGGLEDTEAFF	TGCGCCAGCAGCTTGACAGGGGGCCTTGAAGACACTGAAGCTTTCTTT
TRBD1	TRBV27	few	TRBJ2-3	CASSLSKTGYPDTQYF	TGTGCCAGCAGTTTATCGAAGACAGGGTACCCAGATACGCAGTATTTT
TRBD2	TRBV27	once	TRBJ2-1	CASTQTSGRRYEQFF	TGTGCCAGTACACAAACTAGCGGGAGGAGGTATGAGCAGTTCTTC
TRBD1	TRBV7-9	-	TRBJ2-5	CASSNPGGEGSKETQYF	TGTGCCAGCAGCAATCCAGGGGGCGAGGGATCCAAAGAGACCCAGTACTTC
-	TRBV7-2	many	TRBJ2-3	CASSLEAREDTQYF	TGTGCCAGCAGCTTAGAGGCTAGGGAAGATACGCAGTATTTT
-	TRBV9	-	TRBJ2-5	CASSTSPGPVETQYF	TGTGCCAGCAGCACTTCACCGGGCCCTGTAGAGACCCAGTACTTC
-	TRBV24-1	once	TRBJ1-2	CATSEPDSNYGYTF	TGTGCCACCAGTGAACCCGACAGCAACTATGGCTACACCTTC
-	TRBV18	-	TRBJ1-3	CASSPNPGYSGNTIYF	TGTGCCAGCTCACCTAATCCGGGTTACTCTGGAAACACCATATATTTT
-	TRBV12-3/TRBV12-4	-	TRBJ2-7	CASSGRSSYEQYF	TGTGCCAGCAGTGGTAGAAGCTCCTACGAGCAGTACTTC